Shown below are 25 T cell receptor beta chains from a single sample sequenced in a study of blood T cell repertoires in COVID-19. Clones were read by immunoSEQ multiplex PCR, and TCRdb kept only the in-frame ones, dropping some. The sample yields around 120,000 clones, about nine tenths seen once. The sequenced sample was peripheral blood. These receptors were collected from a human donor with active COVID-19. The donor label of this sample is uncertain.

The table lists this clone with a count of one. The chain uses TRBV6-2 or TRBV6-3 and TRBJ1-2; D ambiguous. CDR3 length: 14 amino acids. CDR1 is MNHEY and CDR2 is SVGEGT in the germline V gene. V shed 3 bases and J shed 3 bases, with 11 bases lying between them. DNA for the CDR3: TGTGCCAGCAGTTATTCGGGGTCGCACTATGGCTACACCTTC. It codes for CASSYSGSHYGYTF.

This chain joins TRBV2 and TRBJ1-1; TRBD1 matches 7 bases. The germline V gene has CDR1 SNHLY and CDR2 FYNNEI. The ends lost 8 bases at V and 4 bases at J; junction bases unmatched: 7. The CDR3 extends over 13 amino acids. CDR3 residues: CASQGGELTEAFF. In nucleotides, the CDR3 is TGTGCCAGCCAGGGGGGCGAGCTCACTGAAGCTTTCTTT.

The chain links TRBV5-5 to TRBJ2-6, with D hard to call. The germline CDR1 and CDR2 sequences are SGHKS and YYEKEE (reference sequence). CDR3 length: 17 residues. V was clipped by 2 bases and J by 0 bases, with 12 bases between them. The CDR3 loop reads CASSFLTVTSGANVLTF. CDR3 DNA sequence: TGTGCCAGCAGCTTTCTTACGGTAACCTCTGGGGCCAACGTCCTGACTTTC.

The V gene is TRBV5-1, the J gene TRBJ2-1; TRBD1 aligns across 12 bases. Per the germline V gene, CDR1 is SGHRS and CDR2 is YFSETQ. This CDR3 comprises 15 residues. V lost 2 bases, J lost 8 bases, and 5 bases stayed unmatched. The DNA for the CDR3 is TGCGCCAGCAGCTTATGGGGACAGGGGGCCGATGAGCAGTTCTTC. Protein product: CASSLWGQGADEQFF. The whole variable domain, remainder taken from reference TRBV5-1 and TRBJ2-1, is KAGVTQTPRYLIKTRGQQVTLSCSPISGHRSVSWYQQTPGQGLQFLFEYFSETQRNKGNFPGRFSGRQFSNSRSEMNVSTLELGDSALYLCASSLWGQGADEQFFGPGTRLTVL.

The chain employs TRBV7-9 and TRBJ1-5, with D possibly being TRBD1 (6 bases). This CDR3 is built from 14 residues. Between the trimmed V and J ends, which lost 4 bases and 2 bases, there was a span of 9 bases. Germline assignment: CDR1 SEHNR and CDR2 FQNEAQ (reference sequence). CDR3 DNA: TGTGCCAGCAGCTCCAGGGGAGGCAATCAGCCCCAGCATTTT. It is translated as CASSSRGGNQPQHF.

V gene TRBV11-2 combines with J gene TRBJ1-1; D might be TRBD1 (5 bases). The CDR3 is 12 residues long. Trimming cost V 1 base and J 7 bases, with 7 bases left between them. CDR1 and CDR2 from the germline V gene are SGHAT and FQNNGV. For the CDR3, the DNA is TGTGCCAGCAGCTTAGCAGGGTTTGAAGCTTTCTTT. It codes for CASSLAGFEAFF.

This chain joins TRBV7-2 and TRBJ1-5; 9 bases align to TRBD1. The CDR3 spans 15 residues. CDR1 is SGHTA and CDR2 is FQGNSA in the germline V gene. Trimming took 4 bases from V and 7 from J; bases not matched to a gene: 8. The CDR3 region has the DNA TGTGCCAGCAGCTCTGGGACAGGGCGGTACCAGCCCCAGCATTTT. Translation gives CASSSGTGRYQPQHF.

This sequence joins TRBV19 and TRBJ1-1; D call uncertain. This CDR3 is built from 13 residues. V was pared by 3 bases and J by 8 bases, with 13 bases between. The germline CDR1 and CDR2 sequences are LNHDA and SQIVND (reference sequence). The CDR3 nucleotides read TGTGCCAGTAGTATGGGCAGCGGGGTGGAAGCTTTCTTT. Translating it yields CASSMGSGVEAFF.

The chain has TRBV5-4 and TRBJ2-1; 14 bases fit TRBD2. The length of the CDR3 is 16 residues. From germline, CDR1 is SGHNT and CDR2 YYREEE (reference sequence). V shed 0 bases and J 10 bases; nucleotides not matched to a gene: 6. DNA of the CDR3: TGTGCCAGCAGCTTGGAAGGGACTAGCGGGGGAAGGGAGCAGTTCTTC. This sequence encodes CASSLEGTSGGREQFF.

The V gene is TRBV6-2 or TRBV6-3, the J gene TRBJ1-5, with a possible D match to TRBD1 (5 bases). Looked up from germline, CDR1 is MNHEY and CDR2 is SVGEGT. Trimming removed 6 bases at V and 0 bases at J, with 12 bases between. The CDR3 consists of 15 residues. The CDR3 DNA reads TGTGCCAGCAGCCAGGAGGGGAATAGCAATCAGCCCCAGCATTTT. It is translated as CASSQEGNSNQPQHF.

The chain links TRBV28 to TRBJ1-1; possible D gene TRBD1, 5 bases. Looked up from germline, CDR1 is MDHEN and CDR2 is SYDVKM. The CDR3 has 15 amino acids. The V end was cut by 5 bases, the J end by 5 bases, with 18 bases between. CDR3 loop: CASSTLRGGVTEAFF. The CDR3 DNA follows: TGTGCCAGCAGTACCCTCCGGGGGGGGGTTACTGAAGCTTTCTTT.

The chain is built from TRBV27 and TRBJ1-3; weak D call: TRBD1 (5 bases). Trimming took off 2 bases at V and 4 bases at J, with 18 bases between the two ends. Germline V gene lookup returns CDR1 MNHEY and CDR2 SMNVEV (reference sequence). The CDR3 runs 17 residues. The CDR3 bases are TGTGCCAGCAGTTTACTTTGGCAGGGTCGCTCCGGAAACACCATATATTTT. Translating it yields CASSLLWQGRSGNTIYF.

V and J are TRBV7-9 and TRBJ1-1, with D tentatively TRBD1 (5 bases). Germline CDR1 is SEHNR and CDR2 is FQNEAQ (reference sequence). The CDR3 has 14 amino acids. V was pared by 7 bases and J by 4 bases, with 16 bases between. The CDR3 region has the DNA TGTGCCAGCACGGCCGGGGGATTAGGCACTGAAGCTTTCTTT. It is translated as CASTAGGLGTEAFF.

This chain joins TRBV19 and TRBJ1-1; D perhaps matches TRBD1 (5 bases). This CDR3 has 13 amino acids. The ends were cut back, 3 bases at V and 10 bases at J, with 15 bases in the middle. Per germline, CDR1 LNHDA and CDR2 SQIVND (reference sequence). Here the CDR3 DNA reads TGTGCCAGTAGTATTCTCCGGGGGATCGGAGCTTTCTTT. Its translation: CASSILRGIGAFF.

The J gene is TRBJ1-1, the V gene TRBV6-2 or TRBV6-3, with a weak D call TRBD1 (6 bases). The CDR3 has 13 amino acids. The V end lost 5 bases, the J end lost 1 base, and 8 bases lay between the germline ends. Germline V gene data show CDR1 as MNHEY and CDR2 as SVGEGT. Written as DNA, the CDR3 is TGTGCCAGCAGTCTGGGACAGAACACTGAAGCTTTCTTT. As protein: CASSLGQNTEAFF.

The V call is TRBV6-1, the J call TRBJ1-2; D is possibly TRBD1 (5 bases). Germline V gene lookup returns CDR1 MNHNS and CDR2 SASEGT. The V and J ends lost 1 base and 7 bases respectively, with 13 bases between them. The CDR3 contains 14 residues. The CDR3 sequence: CASSEVGREVGYTF. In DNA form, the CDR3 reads TGTGCCAGCAGTGAAGTGGGCAGGGAGGTTGGCTACACCTTC.

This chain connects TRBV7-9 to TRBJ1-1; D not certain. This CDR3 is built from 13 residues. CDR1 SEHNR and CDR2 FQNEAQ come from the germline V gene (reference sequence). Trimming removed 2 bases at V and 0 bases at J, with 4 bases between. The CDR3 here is CASSLFMNTEAFF. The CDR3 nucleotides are TGTGCCAGCAGCTTATTTATGAACACTGAAGCTTTCTTT. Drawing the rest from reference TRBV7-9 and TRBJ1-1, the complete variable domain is DTGVSQNPRHKITKRGQNVTFRCDPISEHNRLYWYRQTLGQGPEFLTYFQNEAQLEKSRLLSDRFSAERPKGSFSTLEIQRTEQGDSAMYLCASSLFMNTEAFFGQGTRLTVV.

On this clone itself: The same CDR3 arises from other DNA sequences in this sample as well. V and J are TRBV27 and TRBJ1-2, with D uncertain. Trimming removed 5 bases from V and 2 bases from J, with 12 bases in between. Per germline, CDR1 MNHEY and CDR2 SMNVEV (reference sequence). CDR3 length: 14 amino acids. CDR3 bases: TGTGCCAGCAGTGGAGCCGGACTGAACTATGGCTACACCTTC. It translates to CASSGAGLNYGYTF.

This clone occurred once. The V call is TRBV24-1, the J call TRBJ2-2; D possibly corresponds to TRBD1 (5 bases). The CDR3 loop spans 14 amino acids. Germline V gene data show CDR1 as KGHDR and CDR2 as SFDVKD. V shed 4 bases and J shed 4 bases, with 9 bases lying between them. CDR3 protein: CATSEAGRTGELFF. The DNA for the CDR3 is TGTGCCACCAGTGAGGCAGGGCGCACCGGGGAGCTGTTTTTT.

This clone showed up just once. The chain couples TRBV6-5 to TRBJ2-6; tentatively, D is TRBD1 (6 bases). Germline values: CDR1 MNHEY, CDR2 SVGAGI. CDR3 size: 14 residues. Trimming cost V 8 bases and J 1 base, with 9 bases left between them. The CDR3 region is CASGGASGANVLTF. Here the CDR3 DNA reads TGTGCCAGCGGGGGCGCGTCTGGGGCCAACGTCCTGACTTTC.

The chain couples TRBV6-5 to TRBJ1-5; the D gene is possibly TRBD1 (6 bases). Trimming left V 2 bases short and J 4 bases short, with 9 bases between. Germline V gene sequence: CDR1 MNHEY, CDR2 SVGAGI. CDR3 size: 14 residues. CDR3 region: CASSYARGNQPQHF. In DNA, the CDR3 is TGTGCCAGCAGTTACGCCAGGGGAAATCAGCCCCAGCATTTT.

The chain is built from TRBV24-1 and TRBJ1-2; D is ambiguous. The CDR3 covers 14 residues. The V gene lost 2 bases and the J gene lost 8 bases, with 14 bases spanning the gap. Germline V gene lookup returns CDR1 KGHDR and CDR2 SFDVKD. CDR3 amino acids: CATSDSVTPWGYTF. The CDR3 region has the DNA TGTGCCACCAGTGATTCGGTTACCCCTTGGGGCTACACCTTC.

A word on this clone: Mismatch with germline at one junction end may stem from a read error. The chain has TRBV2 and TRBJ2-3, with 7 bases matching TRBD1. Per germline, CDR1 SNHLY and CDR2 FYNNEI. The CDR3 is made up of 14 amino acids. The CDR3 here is CAGSRDRNTDTQYF. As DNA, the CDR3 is TGTGCCGGCAGCCGGGACAGAAACACAGATACGCAGTATTTT. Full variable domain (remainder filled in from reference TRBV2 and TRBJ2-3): EPEVTQTPSHQVTQMGQEVILRCVPISNHLYFYWYRQILGQKVEFLVSFYNNEISEKSEIFDDQFSVERPDGSNFTLKIRSTKLEDSAMYFCAGSRDRNTDTQYFGPGTRLTVL.

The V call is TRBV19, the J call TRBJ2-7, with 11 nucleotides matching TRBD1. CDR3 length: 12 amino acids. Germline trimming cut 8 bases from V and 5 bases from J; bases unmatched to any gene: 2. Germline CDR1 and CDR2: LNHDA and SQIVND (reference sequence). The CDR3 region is CASGQGANEQYF. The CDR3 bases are TGTGCCAGTGGACAGGGGGCAAACGAGCAGTACTTC.

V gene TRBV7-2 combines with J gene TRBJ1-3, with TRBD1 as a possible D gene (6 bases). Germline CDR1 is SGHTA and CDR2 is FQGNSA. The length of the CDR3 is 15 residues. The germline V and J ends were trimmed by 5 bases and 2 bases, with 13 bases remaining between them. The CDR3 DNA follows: TGTGCCAGCAGCGTCAGGGGTCAGGCTGGAAACACCATATATTTT. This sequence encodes CASSVRGQAGNTIYF.